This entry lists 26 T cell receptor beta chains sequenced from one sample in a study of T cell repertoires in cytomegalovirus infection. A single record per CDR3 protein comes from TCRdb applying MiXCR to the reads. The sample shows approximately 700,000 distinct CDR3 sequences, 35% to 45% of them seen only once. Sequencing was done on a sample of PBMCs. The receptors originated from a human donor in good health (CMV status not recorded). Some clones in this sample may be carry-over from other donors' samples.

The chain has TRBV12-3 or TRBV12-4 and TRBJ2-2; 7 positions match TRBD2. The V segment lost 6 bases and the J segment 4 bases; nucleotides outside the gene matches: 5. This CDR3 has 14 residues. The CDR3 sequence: CASRTTSPTGELFF. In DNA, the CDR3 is TGTGCCAGCAGGACGACTAGCCCCACCGGGGAGCTGTTTTTT.

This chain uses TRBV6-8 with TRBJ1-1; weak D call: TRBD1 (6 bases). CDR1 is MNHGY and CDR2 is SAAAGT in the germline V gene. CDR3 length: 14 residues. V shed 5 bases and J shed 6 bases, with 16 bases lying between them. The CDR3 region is CASSGRGGTPEAFF. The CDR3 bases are TGTGCCAGCAGTGGCCGGGGAGGGACACCTGAAGCTTTCTTT.

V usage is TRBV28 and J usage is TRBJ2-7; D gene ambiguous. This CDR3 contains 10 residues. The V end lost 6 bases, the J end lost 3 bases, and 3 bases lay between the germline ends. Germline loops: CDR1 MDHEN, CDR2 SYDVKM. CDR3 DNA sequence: TGTGCCAGCAGGGGCTACGAGCAGTACGTC. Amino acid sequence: CASRGYEQYV.

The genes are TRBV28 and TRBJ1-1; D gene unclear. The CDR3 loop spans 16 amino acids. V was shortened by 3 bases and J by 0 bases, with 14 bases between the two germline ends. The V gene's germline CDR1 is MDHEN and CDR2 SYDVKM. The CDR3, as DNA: TGTGCCAGCAGTTTTGGGCAAGCATCTATGAACACTGAAGCTTTCTTT. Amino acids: CASSFGQASMNTEAFF.

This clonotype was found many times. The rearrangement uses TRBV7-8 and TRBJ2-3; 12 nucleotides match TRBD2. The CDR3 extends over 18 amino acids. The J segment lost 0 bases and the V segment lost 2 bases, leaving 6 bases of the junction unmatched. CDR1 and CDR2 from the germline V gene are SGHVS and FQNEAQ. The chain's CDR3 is CASSLSLAGGPSTDTQYF. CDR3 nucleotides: TGTGCCAGCAGCTTATCGCTAGCGGGAGGGCCGAGCACAGATACGCAGTATTTT. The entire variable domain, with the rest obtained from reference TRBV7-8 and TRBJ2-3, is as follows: GAGVSQSPRYKVAKRGQDVALRCDPISGHVSLFWYQQALGQGPEFLTYFQNEAQLDKSGLPSDRFFAERPEGSVSTLKIQRTQQEDSAVYLCASSLSLAGGPSTDTQYFGPGTRLTVL.

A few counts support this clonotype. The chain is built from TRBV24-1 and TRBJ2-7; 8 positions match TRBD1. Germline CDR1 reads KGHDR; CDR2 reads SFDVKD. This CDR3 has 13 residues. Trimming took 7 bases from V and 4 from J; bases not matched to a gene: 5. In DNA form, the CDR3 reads TGTGCCACCAGCACAGGGGGAATTTACGAGCAGTACTTC. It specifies CATSTGGIYEQYF.

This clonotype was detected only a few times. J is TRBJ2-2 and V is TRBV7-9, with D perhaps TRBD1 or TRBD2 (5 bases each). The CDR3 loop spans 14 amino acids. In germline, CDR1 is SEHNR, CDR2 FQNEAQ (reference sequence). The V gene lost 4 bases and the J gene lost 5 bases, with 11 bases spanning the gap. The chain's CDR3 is CASSSRDRTGELFF. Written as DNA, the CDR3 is TGTGCCAGCAGCTCCCGGGACCGGACCGGGGAGCTGTTTTTT.

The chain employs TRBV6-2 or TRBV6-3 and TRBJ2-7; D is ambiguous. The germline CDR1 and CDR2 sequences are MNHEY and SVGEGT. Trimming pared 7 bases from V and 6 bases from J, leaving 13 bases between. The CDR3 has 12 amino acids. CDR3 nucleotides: TGTGCCAGCACCAACCTAGGTATCGAGCAGTACTTC. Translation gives CASTNLGIEQYF.

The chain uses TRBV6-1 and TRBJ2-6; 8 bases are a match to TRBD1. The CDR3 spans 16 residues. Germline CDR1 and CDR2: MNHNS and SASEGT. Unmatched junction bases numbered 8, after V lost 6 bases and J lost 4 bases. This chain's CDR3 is CASRDLTGDGANVLTF. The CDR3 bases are TGTGCCAGCAGAGATCTGACAGGGGACGGGGCCAACGTCCTGACTTTC.

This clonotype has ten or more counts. In DNA form, the CDR3 reads TGTGCCAGCAGCCCTCCGGGGGGGACAGGAGCTCAGCCCCAGCATTTT. Its protein product is CASSPPGGTGAQPQHF. The chain is built from TRBV28 and TRBJ1-5; 8 nucleotides match TRBD1. Per germline, CDR1 MDHEN and CDR2 SYDVKM. V dropped 6 bases and J dropped 6; count of bases not matched to a gene: 13. CDR3 size: 16 residues.

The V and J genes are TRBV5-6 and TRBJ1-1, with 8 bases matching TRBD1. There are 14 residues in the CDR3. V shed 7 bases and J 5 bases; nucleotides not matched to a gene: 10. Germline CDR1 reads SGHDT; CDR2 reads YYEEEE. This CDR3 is CASGKQGVRTEAFF. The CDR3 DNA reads TGTGCCAGCGGGAAACAGGGGGTGCGGACTGAAGCTTTCTTT.

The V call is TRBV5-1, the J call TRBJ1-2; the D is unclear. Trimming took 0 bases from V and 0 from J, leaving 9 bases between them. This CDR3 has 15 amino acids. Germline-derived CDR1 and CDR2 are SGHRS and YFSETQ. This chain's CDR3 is CASSLDGSANYGYTF. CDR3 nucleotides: TGCGCCAGCAGCTTGGACGGATCTGCTAACTATGGCTACACCTTC.

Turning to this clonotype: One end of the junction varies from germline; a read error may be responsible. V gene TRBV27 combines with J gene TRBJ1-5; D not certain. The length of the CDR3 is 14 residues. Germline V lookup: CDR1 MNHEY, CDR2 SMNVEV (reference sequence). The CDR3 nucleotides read TGTGCCAGCAGTCCGGGGAGTGGCAATCATCCCCAGCATTTT. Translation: CASSPGSGNHPQHF.

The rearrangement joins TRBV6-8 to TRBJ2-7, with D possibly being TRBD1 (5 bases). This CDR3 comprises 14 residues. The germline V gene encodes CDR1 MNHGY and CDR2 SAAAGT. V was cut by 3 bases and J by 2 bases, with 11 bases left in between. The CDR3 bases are TGTGCCAGCAGTTATCGGACACCCACCTACGAGCAGTACTTC. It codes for CASSYRTPTYEQYF.

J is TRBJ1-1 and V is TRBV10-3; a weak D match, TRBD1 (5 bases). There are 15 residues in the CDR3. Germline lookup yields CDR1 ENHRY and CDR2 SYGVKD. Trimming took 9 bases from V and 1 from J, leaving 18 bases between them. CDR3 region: CAITNPTGTNTEAFF. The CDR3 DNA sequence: TGTGCCATTACCAATCCGACGGGGACGAACACTGAAGCTTTCTTT.

DNA for the CDR3: TGCGCCAGCAGCGTTAAAAAAGGGGACACTGAAGCTTTCTTT. Its translation: CASSVKKGDTEAFF. This chain links TRBV5-1 with TRBJ1-1; D possibly corresponds to TRBD1 (5 bases). CDR1 is SGHRS, CDR2 YFSETQ, per germline. V lost 4 bases and J 3 bases, leaving 13 bases between the germline ends. The CDR3 has 14 amino acids.

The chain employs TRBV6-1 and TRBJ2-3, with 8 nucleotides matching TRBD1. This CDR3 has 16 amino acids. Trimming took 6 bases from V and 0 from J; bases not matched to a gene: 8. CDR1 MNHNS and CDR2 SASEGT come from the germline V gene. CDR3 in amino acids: CASSYLDRASTDTQYF. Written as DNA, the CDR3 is TGTGCCAGCAGCTACCTGGACAGGGCAAGCACAGATACGCAGTATTTT.

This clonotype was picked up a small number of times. The CDR3 here is CASVWESSASGEQYF. The DNA of the CDR3 is TGTGCCAGCGTCTGGGAATCTAGCGCCAGTGGAGAGCAGTACTTC. The V call is TRBV7-9, the J call TRBJ2-7; D perhaps matches TRBD2 (6 bases). This CDR3 contains 15 residues. Germline CDR1 is SEHNR and CDR2 is FQNEAQ (reference sequence). V was shortened by 8 bases and J by 7 bases, with 24 bases between the two germline ends. The whole variable domain, remainder taken from reference TRBV7-9 and TRBJ2-7, is DTGVSQNPRHKITKRGQNVTFRCDPISEHNRLYWYRQTLGQGPEFLTYFQNEAQLEKSRLLSDRFSAERPKGSFSTLEIQRTEQGDSAMYLCASVWESSASGEQYFGPGTRLTVT.

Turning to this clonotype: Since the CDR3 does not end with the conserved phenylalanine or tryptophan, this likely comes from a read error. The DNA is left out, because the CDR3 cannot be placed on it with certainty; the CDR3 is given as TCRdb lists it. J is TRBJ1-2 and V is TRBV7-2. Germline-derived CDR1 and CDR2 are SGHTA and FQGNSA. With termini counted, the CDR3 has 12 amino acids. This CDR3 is CASSFTNYGYSL.

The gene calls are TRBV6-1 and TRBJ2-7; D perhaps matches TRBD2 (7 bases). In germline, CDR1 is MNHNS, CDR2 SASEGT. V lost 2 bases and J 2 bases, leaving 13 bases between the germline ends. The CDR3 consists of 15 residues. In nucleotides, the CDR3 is TGTGCCAGCAGTGAATTCCCGGGGGGCCCCTACGAGCAGTACTTC. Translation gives CASSEFPGGPYEQYF.

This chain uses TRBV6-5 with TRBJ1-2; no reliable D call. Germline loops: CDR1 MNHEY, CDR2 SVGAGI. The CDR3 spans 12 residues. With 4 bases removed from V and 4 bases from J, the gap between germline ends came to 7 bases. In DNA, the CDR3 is TGTGCCAGCAGTTCGGCAGGCTATGGCTACACCTTC. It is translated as CASSSAGYGYTF.

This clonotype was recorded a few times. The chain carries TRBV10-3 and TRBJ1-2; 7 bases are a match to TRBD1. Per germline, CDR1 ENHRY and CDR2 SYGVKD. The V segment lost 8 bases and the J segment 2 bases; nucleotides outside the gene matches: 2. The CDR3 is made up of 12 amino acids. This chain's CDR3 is CAIRGQNYGYTF. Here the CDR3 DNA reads TGTGCCATCCGGGGACAGAACTATGGCTACACCTTC.

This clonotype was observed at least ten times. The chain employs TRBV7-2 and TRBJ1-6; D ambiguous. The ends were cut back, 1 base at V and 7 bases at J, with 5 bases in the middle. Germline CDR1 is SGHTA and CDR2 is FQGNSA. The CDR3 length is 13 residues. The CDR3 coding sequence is TGTGCCAGCAGCTTAGGAGAGAATTCACCCCTCCACTTT. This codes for CASSLGENSPLHF.

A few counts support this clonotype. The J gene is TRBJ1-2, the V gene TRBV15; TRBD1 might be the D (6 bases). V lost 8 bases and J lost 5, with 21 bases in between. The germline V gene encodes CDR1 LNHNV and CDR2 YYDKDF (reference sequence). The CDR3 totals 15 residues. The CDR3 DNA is TGTGCCACCCAGGGGCCCGGTCAACAGTCTTATGGCTACACCTTC. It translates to CATQGPGQQSYGYTF.

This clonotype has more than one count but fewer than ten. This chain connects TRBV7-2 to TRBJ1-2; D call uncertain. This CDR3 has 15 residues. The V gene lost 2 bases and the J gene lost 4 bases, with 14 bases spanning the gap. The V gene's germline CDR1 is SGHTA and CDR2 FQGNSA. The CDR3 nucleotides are TGTGCCAGCAGCTTAATGAGCAGCTTCCTCTATGGCTACACCTTC. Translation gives CASSLMSSFLYGYTF.

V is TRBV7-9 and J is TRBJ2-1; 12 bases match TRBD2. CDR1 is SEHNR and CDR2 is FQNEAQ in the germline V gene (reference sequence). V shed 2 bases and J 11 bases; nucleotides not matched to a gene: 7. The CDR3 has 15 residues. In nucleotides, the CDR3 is TGTGCCAGCAGCTTAACCCGACTAGCGGGGGAACAGCAGTTCTTC. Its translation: CASSLTRLAGEQQFF.